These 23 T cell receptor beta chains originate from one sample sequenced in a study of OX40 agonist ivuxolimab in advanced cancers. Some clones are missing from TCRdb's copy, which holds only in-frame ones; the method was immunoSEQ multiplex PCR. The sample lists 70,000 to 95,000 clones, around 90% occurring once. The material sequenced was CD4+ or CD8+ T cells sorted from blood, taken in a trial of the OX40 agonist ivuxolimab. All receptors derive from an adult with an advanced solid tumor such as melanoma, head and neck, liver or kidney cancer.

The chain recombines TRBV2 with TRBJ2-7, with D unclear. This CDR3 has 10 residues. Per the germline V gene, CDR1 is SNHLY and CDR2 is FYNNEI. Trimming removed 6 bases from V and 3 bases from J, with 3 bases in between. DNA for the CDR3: TGTGCCAGCAGGGTCTACGAGCAGTACTTC. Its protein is CASRVYEQYF.

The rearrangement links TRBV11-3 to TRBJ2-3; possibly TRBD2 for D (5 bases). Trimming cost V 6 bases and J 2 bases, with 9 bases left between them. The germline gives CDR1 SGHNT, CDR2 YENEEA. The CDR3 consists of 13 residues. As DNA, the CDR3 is TGTGCCAGCAGGGACTCCTCCACAGATACGCAGTATTTT. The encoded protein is CASRDSSTDTQYF.

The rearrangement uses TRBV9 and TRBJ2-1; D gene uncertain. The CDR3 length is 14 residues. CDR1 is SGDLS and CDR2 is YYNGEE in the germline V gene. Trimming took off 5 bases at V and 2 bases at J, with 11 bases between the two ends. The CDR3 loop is CASRRTWAYNEQFF. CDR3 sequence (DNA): TGTGCCAGCAGGCGGACGTGGGCCTACAATGAGCAGTTCTTC. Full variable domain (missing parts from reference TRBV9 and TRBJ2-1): DSGVTQTPKHLITATGQRVTLRCSPRSGDLSVYWYQQSLDQGLQFLIQYYNGEERAKGNILERFSAQQFPDLHSELNLSSLELGDSALYFCASRRTWAYNEQFFGPGTRLTVL.

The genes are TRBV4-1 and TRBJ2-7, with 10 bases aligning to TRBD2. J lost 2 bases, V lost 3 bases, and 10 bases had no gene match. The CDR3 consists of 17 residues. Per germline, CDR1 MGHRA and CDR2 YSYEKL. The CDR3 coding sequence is TGCGCCAGCAGCCATTATCCCGGGACTAGCGAGACCTACGAGCAGTACTTC. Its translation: CASSHYPGTSETYEQYF.

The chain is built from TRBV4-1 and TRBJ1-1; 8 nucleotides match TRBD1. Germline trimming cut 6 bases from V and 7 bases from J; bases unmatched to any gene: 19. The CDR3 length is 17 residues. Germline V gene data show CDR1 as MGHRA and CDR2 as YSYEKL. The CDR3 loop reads CASRHDFTGTGGREAFF. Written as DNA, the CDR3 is TGCGCCAGCAGACACGACTTCACCGGGACAGGCGGACGTGAAGCTTTCTTT.

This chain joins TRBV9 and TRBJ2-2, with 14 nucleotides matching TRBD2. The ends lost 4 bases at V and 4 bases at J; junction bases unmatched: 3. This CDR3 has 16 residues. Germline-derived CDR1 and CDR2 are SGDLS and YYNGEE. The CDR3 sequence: CASSLTSGRVTGELFF. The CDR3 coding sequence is TGTGCCAGCAGCTTGACTAGCGGGAGGGTCACCGGGGAGCTGTTTTTT.

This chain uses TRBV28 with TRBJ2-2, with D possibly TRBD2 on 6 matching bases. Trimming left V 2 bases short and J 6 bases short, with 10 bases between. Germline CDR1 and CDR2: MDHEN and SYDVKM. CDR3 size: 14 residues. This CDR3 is CASSLGGIPGELFF. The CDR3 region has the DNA TGTGCCAGCAGTTTAGGGGGGATCCCCGGGGAGCTGTTTTTT.

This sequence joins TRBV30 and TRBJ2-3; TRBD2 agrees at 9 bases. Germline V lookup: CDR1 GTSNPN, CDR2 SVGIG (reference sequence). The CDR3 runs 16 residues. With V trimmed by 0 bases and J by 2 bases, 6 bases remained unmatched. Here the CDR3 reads CAWSVRSGRTTDTQYF. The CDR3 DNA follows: TGTGCCTGGAGTGTACGAAGCGGGAGGACCACAGATACGCAGTATTTT.

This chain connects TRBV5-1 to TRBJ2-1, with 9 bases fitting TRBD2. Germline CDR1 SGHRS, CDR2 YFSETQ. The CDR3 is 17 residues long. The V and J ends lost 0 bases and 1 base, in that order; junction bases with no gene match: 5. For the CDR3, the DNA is TGCGCCAGCAGCTTGGGGCTAGCGGGATCGTCCTACAATGAGCAGTTCTTC. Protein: CASSLGLAGSSYNEQFF.

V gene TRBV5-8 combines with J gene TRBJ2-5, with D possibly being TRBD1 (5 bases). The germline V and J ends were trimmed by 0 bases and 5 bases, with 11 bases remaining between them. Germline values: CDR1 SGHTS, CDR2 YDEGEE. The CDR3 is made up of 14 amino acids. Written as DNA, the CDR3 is TGTGCCAGCAGCTTGGTTCAGGGTGGCGAGACCCAGTACTTC. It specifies CASSLVQGGETQYF.

CDR3 protein: CASSSGGTGLVNEQFF. The CDR3, as DNA: TGTGCCAGCAGCTCGGGGGGGACAGGGTTGGTCAATGAGCAGTTCTTC. The chain carries TRBV28 and TRBJ2-1; possible D gene TRBD1, 9 bases. V dropped 6 bases and J dropped 6 bases, with 21 bases sitting between them. The CDR3 has 16 amino acids. The V gene's germline CDR1 is MDHEN and CDR2 SYDVKM.

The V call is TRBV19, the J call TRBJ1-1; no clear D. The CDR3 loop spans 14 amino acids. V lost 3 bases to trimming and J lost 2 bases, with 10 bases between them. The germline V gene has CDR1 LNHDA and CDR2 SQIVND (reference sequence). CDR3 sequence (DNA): TGTGCCAGTAGTATCGAGATGGGAAACACTGAAGCTTTCTTT. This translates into CASSIEMGNTEAFF.

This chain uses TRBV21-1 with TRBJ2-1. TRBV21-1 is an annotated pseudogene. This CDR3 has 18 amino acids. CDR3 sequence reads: CASSKAAFRCQLHNEQFF. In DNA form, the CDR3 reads TGTGCCAGCAGCAAAGCTGCGTTTAGGTGTCAGCTTCACAATGAGCAGTTCTTC.

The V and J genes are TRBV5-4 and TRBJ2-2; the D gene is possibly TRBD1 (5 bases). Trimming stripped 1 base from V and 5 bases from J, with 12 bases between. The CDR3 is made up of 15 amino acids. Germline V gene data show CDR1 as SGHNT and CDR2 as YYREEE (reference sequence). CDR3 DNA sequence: TGTGCCAGCAGCTTGATGGCAGGGCAGACCGGGGAGCTGTTTTTT. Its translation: CASSLMAGQTGELFF.

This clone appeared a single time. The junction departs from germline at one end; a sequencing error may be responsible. CDR3 DNA sequence: TGTGCCAGCAGTTTGCCAGGGGCCCTCGCCAAAAGCATTCAGTACTTC. It yields the protein CASSLPGALAKSIQYF. The rearrangement joins TRBV28 to TRBJ2-4, with D possibly matching TRBD1 (6 bases). The CDR3 length is 16 residues. Germline assignment: CDR1 MDHEN and CDR2 SYDVKM.

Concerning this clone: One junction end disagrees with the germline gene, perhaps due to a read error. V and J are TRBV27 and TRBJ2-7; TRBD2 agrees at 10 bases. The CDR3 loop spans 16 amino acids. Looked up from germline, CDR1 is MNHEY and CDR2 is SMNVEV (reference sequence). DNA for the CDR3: TGTGCCAGCAGTAGAACCGGGACTAGCGTATCTTACGGGCAGTACTTC. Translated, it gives CASSRTGTSVSYGQYF.

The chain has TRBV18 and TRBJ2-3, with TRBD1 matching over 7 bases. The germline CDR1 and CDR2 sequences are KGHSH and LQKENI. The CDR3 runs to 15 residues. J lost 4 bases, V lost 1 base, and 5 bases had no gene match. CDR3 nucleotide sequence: TGTGCCAGCTCACCACAACAGGGGCTAGCAGATACGCAGTATTTT. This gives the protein CASSPQQGLADTQYF.

CDR3 sequence (DNA): TGTGCCAGCAGCAAATCCGGCGGCTTCGCCTACGAGCAGTACTTC. This encodes CASSKSGGFAYEQYF. J is TRBJ2-7 and V is TRBV21-1; the table's TRBD2 call for D was not verified on the DNA. TRBV21-1 has pseudogene status. The CDR3 extends over 15 amino acids.

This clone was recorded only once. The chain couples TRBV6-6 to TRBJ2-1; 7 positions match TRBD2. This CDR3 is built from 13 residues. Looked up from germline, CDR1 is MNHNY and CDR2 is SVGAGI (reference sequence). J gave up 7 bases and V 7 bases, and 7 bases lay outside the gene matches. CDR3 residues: CASKRGLSNEQFF. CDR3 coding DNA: TGTGCCAGCAAGCGGGGTCTCAGTAATGAGCAGTTCTTC.

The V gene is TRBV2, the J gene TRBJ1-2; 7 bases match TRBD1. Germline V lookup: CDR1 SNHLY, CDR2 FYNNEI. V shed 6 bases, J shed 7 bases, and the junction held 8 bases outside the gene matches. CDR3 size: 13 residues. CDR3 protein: CASSGTGVGGYTF. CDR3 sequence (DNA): TGTGCCAGCAGCGGCACAGGGGTCGGTGGCTACACCTTC.

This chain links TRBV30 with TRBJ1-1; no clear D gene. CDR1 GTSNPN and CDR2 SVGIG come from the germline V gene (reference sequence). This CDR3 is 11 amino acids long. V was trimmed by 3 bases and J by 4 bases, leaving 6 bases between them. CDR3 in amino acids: CAWSPGTEAFF. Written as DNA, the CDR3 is TGTGCCTGGAGCCCGGGCACTGAAGCTTTCTTT.

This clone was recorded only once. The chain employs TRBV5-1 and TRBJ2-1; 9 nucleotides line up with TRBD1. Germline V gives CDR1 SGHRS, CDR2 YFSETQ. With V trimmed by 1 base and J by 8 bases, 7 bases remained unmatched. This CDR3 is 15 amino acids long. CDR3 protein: CASSLTGTGFDEQFF. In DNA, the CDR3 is TGCGCCAGCAGCTTGACTGGGACAGGGTTCGATGAGCAGTTCTTC.

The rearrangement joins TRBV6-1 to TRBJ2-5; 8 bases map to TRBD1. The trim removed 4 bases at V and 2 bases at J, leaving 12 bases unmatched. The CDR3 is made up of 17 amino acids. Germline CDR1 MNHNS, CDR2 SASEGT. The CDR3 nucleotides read TGTGCCAGCAGTGCCTACCGGACAGGGATAGGGCAAGAGACCCAGTACTTC. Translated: CASSAYRTGIGQETQYF.